This T cell receptor beta chain came from a study of blood T cell repertoires in COVID-19 (dated by TCRdb to about 2020). With respect to the entire study: The collaborator samples originated in the United States, Italy and Spain and spanned the acute and convalescent phases of COVID-19. Samples came from the ongoing ImmuneRACE study (first 160 participants) plus 1,254 subjects from 6 global collaborators. The sample metadata nearly always contained a de-identified subject ID, COVID-19 status, age in years and sex. The prospective study material was composed of cDNA or gDNA derived from T cells, B-cell-depleted T cells, or PBMCs. HLA class I and class II types, where available, came from metadata supplied by the sample provider rather than from assay-based typing. Subjects who had been exposed to COVID-19, were actively infected with it, or had recovered from it provided the deeply sampled blood TCRbeta repertoires that made up the dataset. The repertoires were released in a freely available public database intended as a resource for research on the immune response to SARS-CoV-2.

Each collaborating institution followed its own protocols to collect whole blood in K2EDTA tubes. For TCRbeta analysis, collaborator samples were shipped as frozen whole blood, as isolated PBMCs, or as DNA extracted from either sample type. TCRbeta CDR3 regions were amplified from genomic DNA using the immunoSEQ Assay, a bias-controlled multiplex PCR. Turning to the authors' computational methods: The number of nucleated cells in each sample was estimated by amplification of reference gene primers within the assay. Sequence reads were collapsed and filtered to measure the absolute abundance of every unique TCRbeta CDR3 rearrangement. For each sample, productive Simpson clonality was calculated as the square root of Simpson's diversity index over productive rearrangements. Imported from immuneACCESS, the table was reduced by TCRdb to in-frame sequences with V and J called. These copies leave out some clones; in studies compared against another copy, an unresolved V gene accounts for under half, and the cause of the remainder is not known. V and J calls plus clone size are reproduced from that table; the DNA served to infer D and trimming. The sample includes about 130,000 clones, with roughly 79% observed a single time. The leading ten clones occupy 11% of the sample.

The CDR3 spans 16 residues, from the cysteine through the phenylalanine. The retained sequence is limited to the CDR3, 48 bases, with the frame set at the first base. From a lookup of the germline V gene, CDR1 and CDR2 are MRHNA and SNTAGT. Clipping removes 2 bases from V and 3 bases from J, with 5 as the unmatched junction base count. The full study reports these points: How much clinical and demographic metadata was included differed by source and by participant, and the metadata was provided uncurated.

As concerns this clone: Its antigen remains undetermined. Base qualities are not at hand, and no much larger clone is one base apart.

The TCR originated in a human donor in a cohort sampled during active COVID-19. The sequence links TRBV6-4 to TRBJ2-1, with 9 junctional bases fitting TRBD2. The sequenced sample consisted of peripheral blood. The sequence in DNA is TGTGCCAGCAGTGACCAAGCGGGGGGTGGCTACAATGAGCAGTTCTTC. Its amino acids are CASSDQAGGGYNEQFF.